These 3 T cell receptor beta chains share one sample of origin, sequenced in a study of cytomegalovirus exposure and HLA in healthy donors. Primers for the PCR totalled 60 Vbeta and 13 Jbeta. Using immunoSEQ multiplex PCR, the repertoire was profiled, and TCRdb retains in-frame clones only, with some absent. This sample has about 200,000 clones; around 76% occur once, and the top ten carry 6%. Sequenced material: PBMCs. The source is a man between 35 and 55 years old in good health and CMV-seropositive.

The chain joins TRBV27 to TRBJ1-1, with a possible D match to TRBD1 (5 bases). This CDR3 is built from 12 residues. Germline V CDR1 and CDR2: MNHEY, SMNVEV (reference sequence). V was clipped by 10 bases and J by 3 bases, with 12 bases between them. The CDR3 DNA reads TGTGCCACCCGAGCGGGGCACACTGAAGCTTTCTTT. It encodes CATRAGHTEAFF.

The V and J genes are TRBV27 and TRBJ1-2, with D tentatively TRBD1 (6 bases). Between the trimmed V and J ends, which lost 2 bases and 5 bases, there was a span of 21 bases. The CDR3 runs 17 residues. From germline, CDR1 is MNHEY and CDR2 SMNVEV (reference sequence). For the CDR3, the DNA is TGTGCCAGCAGTTTAATCCCCCCCCTACAGGGAAGATATGGCTACACCTTC. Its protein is CASSLIPPLQGRYGYTF.

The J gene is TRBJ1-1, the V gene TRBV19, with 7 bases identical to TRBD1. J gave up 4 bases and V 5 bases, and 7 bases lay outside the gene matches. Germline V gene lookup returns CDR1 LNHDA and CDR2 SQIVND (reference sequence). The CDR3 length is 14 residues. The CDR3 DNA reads TGTGCCAGTAGTCCAGGGGGAGAACCCACTGAAGCTTTCTTT. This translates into CASSPGGEPTEAFF.